The rows below give T cell receptor beta chains drawn from one sample of a study of blood T cells in healthy people across ages. TCRdb passed the 5' RACE reads through MiXCR, listing each CDR3 protein once. The data contain about 1.8 million distinct CDR3 sequences, roughly 52% of them singletons. Sequenced: blood. The receptor set was obtained from a woman between 35 and 50 years old in good health. The CDR3 runs from the conserved cysteine through the conserved F or W. Fields, in order: V gene, clone size, D gene, J gene, CDR3 DNA, CDR3 protein. A D gene is named only where the DNA matches it firmly. Clone size, where shown, is once, few, many, or a class for clones that have expanded.

TRBV5-1,-,-,TRBJ2-7,TGCGCCAGCAGCTTGGGGGGGGGCTCTATGAAGCAGTACTTC,CASSLGGGSMKQYF
TRBV5-1,few,-,TRBJ2-5,TGCGCCAGCGTAGAGGTAAAAGGAGAGACCCAGTACTTC,CASVEVKGETQYF
TRBV7-6,once,-,TRBJ2-7,TGTGCCAGCAGCTTAGGGGGTAGCGGCTCTTTCTACGAGCAGTACTTC,CASSLGGSGSFYEQYF
TRBV27,-,-,TRBJ2-6,TGCGCCAGCAGGACTCTAGACTTCTCTGGGGCCAACGTCCTGACTTTC,CASRTLDFSGANVLTF
TRBV6-2/TRBV6-3,-,TRBD1,TRBJ1-2,TGTGCCAGCAGACCGGACAGGGAGGATGGCTACACCTTC,CASRPDREDGYTF
TRBV25-1,-,-,TRBJ2-7,TGTGCCAGCAGTTCGGCAGGTTCTACTACGAGGCAGTACTTC,CASSSAGSTTRQYF
TRBV11-2,few,-,TRBJ2-1,TGTGCCAGCAGCTTTTACCCTAAATCCTACAATGAGCAGTTCTTC,CASSFYPKSYNEQFF
TRBV6-2/TRBV6-3,-,-,TRBJ2-5,TGTGCCAGCAGAACGATGGAGACCCAGTACTTC,CASRTMETQYF
TRBV6-2/TRBV6-3,few,-,TRBJ2-3,TGTGCCAGCAGTTACTCGGGGTTATCAGATACGCAGTATTTT,CASSYSGLSDTQYF
TRBV7-9,few,TRBD1,TRBJ2-7,TGTGCCAGCAGCAATACAGGGGTGCCCTACGAGCAGTACTTC,CASSNTGVPYEQYF
TRBV5-1,few,-,TRBJ1-2,TGCGCCAGCAGCTTTGGTCAGGTTGATGGCTACACCTTC,CASSFGQVDGYTF
TRBV7-8,-,-,TRBJ2-7,TGTGCCAGCAGGGATGGACAGTCTTGCGAGCAGTACTTC,CASRDGQSCEQYF
TRBV9,-,TRBD2,TRBJ2-5,TGTGCCAGCAGCACGCGGGGGGCGGGACAAGAGACCCAGTACTTC,CASSTRGAGQETQYF
TRBV7-3,-,TRBD2,TRBJ2-5,TGTGCCAGCAGCTTAATCGGGACTAGCGGGGGGGAGACCCAGTACTTC,CASSLIGTSGGETQYF
TRBV6-1,-,TRBD1,TRBJ2-5,TGTGCCAGCAGTGACAACAGGGGTTTGGGGACCCAGTACTTC,CASSDNRGLGTQYF
TRBV20-1,-,TRBD2,TRBJ2-5,TGCAGTGCTAGTGAGCGGGGGGGCCAAGAGACCCAGTACTTC,CSASERGGQETQYF
TRBV12-3/TRBV12-4,-,TRBD1,TRBJ1-5,TGTGCCAGCAGTTTGAGACAGGGAGGGACTCAGCCCCAGCATTTT,CASSLRQGGTQPQHF
TRBV6-1,-,-,TRBJ1-1,TGTGCCAGCACCCGATTAGACACAGGGATCAGGCCCACTGAAGCTTTCTTT,CASTRLDTGIRPTEAFF
TRBV7-3,once,-,TRBJ1-6,TGTGCCAGCAGCTTAGAGGCTAAAGGTGACGGCAATTCACCCCTCCACTTT,CASSLEAKGDGNSPLHF
TRBV28,once,TRBD2,TRBJ2-7,TGTGCCAGCAGTCGGACTAGCGGGGGGGCCACATCCTACGAGCAGTACTTC,CASSRTSGGATSYEQYF
TRBV27,-,-,TRBJ2-3,TGTGCCGGAGGGGGCGGTGCCCTTGCGCAGTATTTT,CAGGGGALAQYF
TRBV27,-,TRBD2,TRBJ2-7,TGTGCCAGCAGTTTAACGGGGGAGGGCTACGAGCAGTACTTC,CASSLTGEGYEQYF
TRBV4-3,-,TRBD1,TRBJ2-3,TGCGCCAGCAGCCAAGTCGGACAGGGGATCGGGGCCGGGAACACAGATACGCAGTATTTT,CASSQVGQGIGAGNTDTQYF
TRBV18,-,-,TRBJ1-4,TGTGCCAGCTCACCAAATATAGGGACATCTGAAAAACTGTTTTTT,CASSPNIGTSEKLFF
TRBV4-1,-,TRBD2,TRBJ2-5,TGCGCCAGCAGCCAATCGACCCTAGCGGGGGGGGAACAAGAGACCCAGTACTTC,CASSQSTLAGGEQETQYF
TRBV3-1,once,TRBD2,TRBJ2-3,TGTGCCAGCAGCCAAGATTTTGTTAGCGGGGGCTTCACAGATACGCAGTATTTT,CASSQDFVSGGFTDTQYF
TRBV6-7,few,-,TRBJ2-7,TGTGCCAGCAGTTACTCCAACAGGCCCTCCTACGAGCAGTACTTC,CASSYSNRPSYEQYF
TRBV3-1,-,TRBD1,TRBJ1-2,TGTGCCAGCAGATCACAGGGGGCTGCTAGCTATGGCTACACCTTC,CASRSQGAASYGYTF
TRBV4-1,many,-,TRBJ2-5,TGCGCCAGCAGCTACATCGGACAAGAGACCCAGTACTTC,CASSYIGQETQYF
TRBV28,many,-,TRBJ2-7,TGTGCCAGCAGCCGGTACTCCTACGAGCAGTACTTC,CASSRYSYEQYF
TRBV7-9,-,TRBD1,TRBJ2-1,TGTGCCAGCGTCCCGTCACAGGGGGCCGGGAGTGAGCAGTTCTTC,CASVPSQGAGSEQFF
TRBV14,-,-,TRBJ2-1,TGTGCCAGCAGTCCAAGACTTTCCTACAATGAGCAGTTCTTC,CASSPRLSYNEQFF
TRBV4-3,few,-,TRBJ1-5,TGCGCCAGCAGCCAAGATCACAGTTGGGGTCAGCCCCAGCATTTT,CASSQDHSWGQPQHF
TRBV7-2,-,TRBD1,TRBJ2-1,TGTGCCAGCAGCTTAGTTACAGGGGGTGAGAATGAGCAGTTCTTC,CASSLVTGGENEQFF
TRBV29-1,few,-,TRBJ2-1,TGCAGCGTTGAAGATAGTGGGGATGAGCAGTTCTTC,CSVEDSGDEQFF
TRBV4-1,-,TRBD2,TRBJ2-7,TGCGCCAGCAGCTGGCCGACTAGCGGGGCCGCCTACGAGCAGTACTTC,CASSWPTSGAAYEQYF
TRBV15,-,TRBD2,TRBJ2-1,TGTGCCACCAGCATCAATAGCGGGGGGGCATATTGGTACAATGAGCAGTTCTTC,CATSINSGGAYWYNEQFF
TRBV24-1,-,TRBD1,TRBJ2-3,TGTGCCACCAGTGACTGGACAGGGGTCGGCGCAGATACGCAGTATTTT,CATSDWTGVGADTQYF
TRBV7-8,-,-,TRBJ2-1,TGTGCCAGCAGCTTAGCCGGTACAGGGCCCGGCAATGAGCAGTTCTTC,CASSLAGTGPGNEQFF
TRBV10-3,-,-,TRBJ2-3,TGTGCCATCAGTGCACCCGGACGTGATGACGATACGCAGTATTTT,CAISAPGRDDDTQYF
TRBV7-2,-,-,TRBJ2-6,TGTGCCAGCAGCTTAGACAGGGACGGTGGGGCCAACGTCCTGACTTTC,CASSLDRDGGANVLTF
TRBV20-1,many,TRBD2,TRBJ2-5,TGCAGTGCTAGCAGCGGGGGCCAAGAGACCCAGTACTTC,CSASSGGQETQYF
TRBV11-2,few,-,TRBJ2-1,TGTGCCAGCAGCTTAGTCAAAATCTACAATGAGCAGTTCTTC,CASSLVKIYNEQFF
TRBV4-1,-,-,TRBJ2-5,TGCGCCAGCAGCCAAGAACGGACAAACGCGATACAAGAGACCCAGTACTTC,CASSQERTNAIQETQYF
TRBV29-1,-,-,TRBJ1-1,TGCAGCGTCGTGACTGTGGATACCCTCGGTGAAGCTTTCTTT,CSVVTVDTLGEAFF
TRBV28,-,-,TRBJ2-3,TGTGCCAGCAGTTTTGGTGGAGCCCCGGGAGATACGCAGTATTTT,CASSFGGAPGDTQYF
TRBV28,-,TRBD1,TRBJ1-4,TGTGCCAGCAGTTCCCCGGGACAGGGTGCCGAAAAACTGTTTTTT,CASSSPGQGAEKLFF
TRBV7-8,-,TRBD2,TRBJ2-7,TGTGCCAGCCGGACTAGCGGATATTCCTACGAGCAGTACTTC,CASRTSGYSYEQYF